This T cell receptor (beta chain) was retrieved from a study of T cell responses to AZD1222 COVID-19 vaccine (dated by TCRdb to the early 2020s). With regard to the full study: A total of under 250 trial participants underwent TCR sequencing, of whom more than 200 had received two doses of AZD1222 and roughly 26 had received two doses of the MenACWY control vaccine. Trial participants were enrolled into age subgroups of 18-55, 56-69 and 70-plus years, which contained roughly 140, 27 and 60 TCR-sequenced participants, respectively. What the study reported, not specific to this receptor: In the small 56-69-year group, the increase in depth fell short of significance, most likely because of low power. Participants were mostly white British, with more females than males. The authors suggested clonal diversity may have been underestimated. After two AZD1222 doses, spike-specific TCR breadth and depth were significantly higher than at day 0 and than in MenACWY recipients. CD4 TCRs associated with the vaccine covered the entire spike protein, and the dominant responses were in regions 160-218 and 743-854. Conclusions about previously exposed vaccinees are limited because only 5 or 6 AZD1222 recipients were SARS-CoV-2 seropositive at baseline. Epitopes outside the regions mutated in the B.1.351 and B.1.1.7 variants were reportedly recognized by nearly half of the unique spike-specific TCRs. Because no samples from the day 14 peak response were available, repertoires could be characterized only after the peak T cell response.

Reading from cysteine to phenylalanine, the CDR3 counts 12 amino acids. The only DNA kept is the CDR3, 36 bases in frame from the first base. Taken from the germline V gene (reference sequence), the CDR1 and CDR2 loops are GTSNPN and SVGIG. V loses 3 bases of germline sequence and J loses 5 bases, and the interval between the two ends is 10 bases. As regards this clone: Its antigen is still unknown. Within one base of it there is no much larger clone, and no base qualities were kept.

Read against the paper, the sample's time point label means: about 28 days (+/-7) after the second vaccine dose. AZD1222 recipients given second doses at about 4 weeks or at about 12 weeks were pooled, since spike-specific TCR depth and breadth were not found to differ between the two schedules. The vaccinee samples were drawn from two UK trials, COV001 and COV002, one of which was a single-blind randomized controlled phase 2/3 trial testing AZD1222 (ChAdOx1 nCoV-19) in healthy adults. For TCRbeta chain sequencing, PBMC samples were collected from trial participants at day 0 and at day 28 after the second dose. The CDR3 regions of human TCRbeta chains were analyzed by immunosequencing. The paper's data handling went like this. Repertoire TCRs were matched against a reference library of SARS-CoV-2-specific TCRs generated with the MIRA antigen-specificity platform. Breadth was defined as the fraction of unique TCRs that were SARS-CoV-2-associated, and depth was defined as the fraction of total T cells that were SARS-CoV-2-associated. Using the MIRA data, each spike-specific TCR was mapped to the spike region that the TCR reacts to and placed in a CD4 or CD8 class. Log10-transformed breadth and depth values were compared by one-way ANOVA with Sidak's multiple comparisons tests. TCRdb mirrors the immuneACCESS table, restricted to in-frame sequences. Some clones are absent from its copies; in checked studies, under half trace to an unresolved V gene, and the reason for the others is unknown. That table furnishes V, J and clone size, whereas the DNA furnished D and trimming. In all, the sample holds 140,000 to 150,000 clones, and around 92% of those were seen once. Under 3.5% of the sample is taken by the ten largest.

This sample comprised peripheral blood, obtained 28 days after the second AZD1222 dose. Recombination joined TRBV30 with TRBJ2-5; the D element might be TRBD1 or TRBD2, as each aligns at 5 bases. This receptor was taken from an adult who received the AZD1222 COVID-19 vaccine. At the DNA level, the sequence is TGTGCCTGGAGCCTCAGGGAGGAGACCCAGTACTTC. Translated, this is CAWSLREETQYF.